One T cell receptor beta chain is described in this entry. Source study methods: Researchers report that nucleated cell counts were estimated from reference gene primer amplification. The table came from immunoSEQ multiplex PCR; TCRdb's copy has only in-frame clones and leaves some out. The DNA was the basis for D and trimming; V, J and clone size are from that table. This repertoire shows around 51,000 clones, about 86% found once; its top ten account for about 2.9%. These data originate in a study of blood T cell repertoires in COVID-19. Study-wide background: Acute and convalescent COVID-19 samples came from the United States, Italy and Spain. T cells, B-cell-depleted T cells, or PBMCs supplied cDNA or gDNA.

Sequencing was carried out using peripheral blood. The clonotype comes from a woman older than 75 with acute or convalescent COVID-19.

As DNA, the CDR3 is TGTGCCAGCAGACCAGGGTTAGAGTATGGCTACACCTTC. This codes for CASRPGLEYGYTF. V and J are TRBV5-4 and TRBJ1-2; D is possibly TRBD1 (5 bases). CDR1 and CDR2 from the germline V gene are SGHNT and YYREEE (reference sequence). This CDR3 has 13 residues. V was cut by 5 bases and J by 5 bases, with 13 bases left in between.